This T cell receptor (beta chain) derives from a study of blood T cell repertoires in COVID-19. Looking at the study overall: PBMCs, B-cell-depleted T cells, or T cells were the source of the cDNA or gDNA that made up the material.

Repertoires were generated with immunoSEQ multiplex PCR, while TCRdb's copy carries only in-frame clones and drops some. The table shows 250,000 to 300,000 clones, with about nine tenths occurring only once. Germline CDR1 SEHNR, CDR2 FQNEAQ (reference sequence). Trimming at V came to 3 bases and at J to 6 bases, leaving 9 bases not matched to a gene. The CDR3 spans 18 residues. This clone is a singleton in its sample. Patients in Seattle were enrolled during active infection, then followed longitudinally. This chain connects TRBV7-9 to TRBJ2-1; 15 bases are a match to TRBD2. Sequencing was performed on peripheral blood. This TCR was recovered from a woman aged 25 to 39 with COVID-19, enrolled during active disease. CDR3 loop: CASSFMTGLAGGRNEQFF. The CDR3, as DNA: TGTGCCAGCAGCTTTATGACTGGACTAGCGGGGGGGCGCAATGAGCAGTTCTTC.